The source of this T cell receptor beta chain is a study of T cell repertoires in cytomegalovirus infection. TCRdb analysed the reads with MiXCR anew, one entry per CDR3 protein. This repertoire shows approximately 500,000 distinct CDR3 sequences, 10% to 12% found once; its top ten account for about 10%. This clonotype showed up just a few times. Germline-derived CDR1 and CDR2 are SQVTM and ANQGSEA. The CDR3 totals 15 residues. V lost 0 bases and J lost 9; bases outside the gene matches: 7. The material sequenced was PBMCs. The chain recombines TRBV29-1 with TRBJ2-1, with 11 positions matching TRBD2. This receptor was obtained from a human donor in good health (CMV status not recorded). Some clones in this sample may be carry-over from other donors' samples. CDR3 DNA: TGCAGCGTTGAAGACTTAGCGGGGGGGCCGGTTGAGCAGTTCTTC. This encodes CSVEDLAGGPVEQFF.